These 3 T cell receptor beta chains were sequenced from one sample in a study of neurological immune-mediated disorders. Regarding time point: longitudinal time-point 2. TCRdb called the 5' RACE reads again in MiXCR, with one record for every CDR3 protein. There are roughly 34,000 distinct CDR3 sequences in the sample; 10% to 15% occur only once, and about 2.5% lies in the top ten. Sequences were obtained from PBMCs. These TCRs come from a middle-aged woman in good health.

This clonotype was picked up a small number of times. The CDR3 spells CATSDKIGEQYF. CDR3 bases: TGTGCCACCAGTGACAAAATCGGCGAGCAGTACTTC. The rearrangement uses TRBV24-1 and TRBJ2-7; D gene uncertain. Trimming took off 4 bases at V and 6 bases at J, with 9 bases between the two ends. Per the germline V gene, CDR1 is KGHDR and CDR2 is SFDVKD. This CDR3 contains 12 residues.

This clonotype has at least ten counts. The chain employs TRBV6-2 or TRBV6-3 and TRBJ1-1, with a weak D call TRBD1 (5 bases). V was pared by 0 bases and J by 4 bases, with 6 bases between. Per germline, CDR1 MNHEY and CDR2 SVGEGT. The CDR3 loop spans 13 amino acids. The CDR3 protein is CASSYSGGTEAFF. The CDR3 region has the DNA TGTGCCAGCAGTTACTCTGGGGGCACTGAAGCTTTCTTT.

The chain combines TRBV27 with TRBJ2-3; D is unclear. CDR3 length: 15 amino acids. Germline lookup yields CDR1 MNHEY and CDR2 SMNVEV (reference sequence). The ends were cut back, 9 bases at V and 0 bases at J, with 16 bases in the middle. The CDR3 DNA reads TGTGCCAGTCCCGTCTACAGTGCTAGCACAGATACGCAGTATTTT. Protein sequence: CASPVYSASTDTQYF.